Presented here are 21 T cell receptor beta chains from one specimen sequenced in a study of shared clonotypes between healthy human individuals. Using immunoSEQ multiplex PCR, the repertoire was profiled, and TCRdb retains in-frame clones only, with some absent. This sample has about 1 million clones; about 75% occur once, and the top ten carry less than 1.5%. The sample consisted of memory CD4+ T cells sorted from blood. Subset indicated: CD45RA-negative fraction. These receptors were obtained from a man aged 18 to 29 in good health.

The genes are TRBV7-9 and TRBJ2-2, with 9 nucleotides matching TRBD2. Germline CDR1 is SEHNR and CDR2 is FQNEAQ (reference sequence). The CDR3 contains 16 residues. The V and J ends lost 6 bases and 7 bases, in that order; junction bases with no gene match: 12. The CDR3 spells CASRPPGLALGGELFF. CDR3 DNA: TGTGCCAGCAGACCCCCGGGACTAGCACTTGGCGGGGAGCTGTTTTTT.

This clone has a handful of counts. This sequence joins TRBV5-1 and TRBJ2-3; 7 nucleotides agree with TRBD1. The germline gives CDR1 SGHRS, CDR2 YFSETQ. The CDR3 spans 15 residues. V trimming: 4 bases; J trimming: 1 base; junction bases outside the gene matches: 6. CDR3 DNA: TGCGCCAGCAGCACGACAGGGAGCGGCACAGATACGCAGTATTTT. The encoded protein is CASSTTGSGTDTQYF.

On this clone: One junction end does not reproduce the germline sequence, and a read error may be involved. CDR3: CASSLSLAGKVLF. CDR3 nucleotides: TGTGCCAGCAGTCTATCACTAGCGGGAAAAGTGCTCTTC. V gene TRBV6-5 combines with J gene TRBJ2-1; 10 positions match TRBD2. The CDR3 totals 13 residues. CDR1 and CDR2 from the germline V gene are MNHEY and SVGAGI.

J is TRBJ2-1 and V is TRBV27, with 7 bases identical to TRBD1. Looked up from germline, CDR1 is MNHEY and CDR2 is SMNVEV (reference sequence). The CDR3 length is 13 residues. J gave up 12 bases and V 5 bases, and 10 bases lay outside the gene matches. The CDR3 protein is CASSPTDREGQFF. For the CDR3, the DNA is TGTGCCAGCAGTCCCACCGACAGGGAAGGGCAGTTCTTC.

This clone was observed a few times. The chain uses TRBV5-6 and TRBJ2-5, with a possible D match to TRBD1 (5 bases). The CDR3 loop spans 15 amino acids. Germline CDR1 SGHDT, CDR2 YYEEEE. V was pared by 1 base and J by 5 bases, with 15 bases between. The CDR3 region has the DNA TGTGCCAGCAGCTTGACGAAGGGGCTGGGGGAGACCCAGTACTTC. This encodes CASSLTKGLGETQYF.

With respect to this clone: An end of the junction does not agree with germline; a read error may underlie this. The chain links TRBV7-7 to TRBJ2-1; 10 bases are a match to TRBD2. Germline V CDR1 and CDR2: SSHAT, FNYEAQ (reference sequence). The CDR3 sequence is 15 residues long. CDR3 in DNA: TGTGCTAGCAGCTTAGCCCCTAGCGGGAGTGGTGAGCAGTTCTTC. This sequence encodes CASSLAPSGSGEQFF. The full variable domain, rest sourced from reference TRBV7-7 and TRBJ2-1, is GAGVSQSPRYKVTKRGQDVTLRCDPISSHATLYWYQQALGQGPEFLTYFNYEAQPDKSGLPSDRFSAERPEGSISTLTIQRTEQRDSAMYRCASSLAPSGSGEQFFGPGTRLTVL.

The J gene is TRBJ2-3, the V gene TRBV5-1; 8 bases map to TRBD2. Trimming cost V 4 bases and J 2 bases; bases outside gene matches: 9. This CDR3 comprises 16 residues. Germline-derived CDR1 and CDR2 are SGHRS and YFSETQ. DNA for the CDR3: TGCGCCAGCAGCCCCATAGCGGGACTATCCACAGATACGCAGTATTTT. It translates to CASSPIAGLSTDTQYF.

This sequence joins TRBV15 and TRBJ1-2; the match to TRBD1 covers 8 bases. Germline CDR1 is LNHNV and CDR2 is YYDKDF (reference sequence). After removal of 0 bases from V and 7 bases from J, the junction contained 7 bases not matched to a gene. The length of the CDR3 is 15 residues. The CDR3 sequence is CATSRDIQGVSGYTF. CDR3 DNA sequence: TGTGCCACCAGCAGAGATATACAGGGGGTCAGTGGCTACACCTTC.

J is TRBJ2-2 and V is TRBV7-3; 10 nucleotides agree with TRBD2. Germline trimming cut 3 bases from V and 2 bases from J; bases unmatched to any gene: 3. Per germline, CDR1 SGHTA and CDR2 FQGTGA. The CDR3 has 16 amino acids. CDR3: CASSFSGGINTGELFF. CDR3 DNA sequence: TGTGCCAGCAGCTTTAGCGGGGGGATAAACACCGGGGAGCTGTTTTTT.

The gene calls are TRBV19 and TRBJ1-5, with a tentative D call TRBD1 (5 bases). CDR3 length equals 19 residues. CDR1 is LNHDA and CDR2 is SQIVND in the germline V gene (reference sequence). With 3 bases removed from V and 2 bases from J, the gap between germline ends came to 23 bases. CDR3 DNA sequence: TGTGCCAGTAGTATTGTGTCGGTGGGGCTCCTTAACGGCAATCAGCCCCAGCATTTT. Amino acids: CASSIVSVGLLNGNQPQHF.

V gene TRBV7-2 combines with J gene TRBJ2-7; maybe TRBD1 (5 bases). The CDR3 is 15 residues long. The germline V gene has CDR1 SGHTA and CDR2 FQGNSA. V lost 1 base and J lost 7, with 17 bases in between. The CDR3 nucleotides are TGTGCCAGCAGCTTAGAGAGCAGGGCGGCAGGGGAGCAGTACTTC. Translating gives CASSLESRAAGEQYF.

This clone has just a few counts. The rearrangement joins TRBV20-1 to TRBJ1-2; D is unclear. The CDR3 has 11 residues. V was clipped by 1 base and J by 4 bases, with 4 bases between them. Per germline, CDR1 DFQATT and CDR2 SNEGSKA (reference sequence). CDR3 DNA: TGCAGTGCTAGAGTACGCTATGGCTACACCTTC. Residues: CSARVRYGYTF.

This rearrangement joins TRBV18 to TRBJ2-5; TRBD2 matches 12 bases. This CDR3 contains 15 residues. Germline values: CDR1 KGHSH, CDR2 LQKENI. V lost 5 bases to trimming and J lost 5 bases; unmatched junction nucleotides: 6. CDR3 nucleotide sequence: TGTGCCAGCTCAGCGACTAGCGGGAGTAAGGAGACCCAGTACTTC. This encodes CASSATSGSKETQYF. Full variable domain (outside the CDR3, taken from reference TRBV18 and TRBJ2-5): NAGVMQNPRHLVRRRGQEARLRCSPMKGHSHVYWYRQLPEEGLKFMVYLQKENIIDESGMPKERFSAEFPKEGPSILRIQQVVRGDSAAYFCASSATSGSKETQYFGPGTRLLVL.

The DNA of the CDR3 is TGTGCCAGCAGTGAAGTGGAGGGGATTGGAGGCTACACCTTC. It translates to CASSEVEGIGGYTF. This chain connects TRBV6-1 to TRBJ1-2; maybe TRBD1 (5 bases). Trimming left V 1 base short and J 8 bases short, with 14 bases between. Germline loops: CDR1 MNHNS, CDR2 SASEGT. This CDR3 contains 14 residues.

This chain uses TRBV27 with TRBJ2-2; weak D call: TRBD2 (5 bases). This CDR3 contains 16 residues. The germline gives CDR1 MNHEY, CDR2 SMNVEV (reference sequence). V lost 2 bases to trimming and J lost 0 bases, with 10 bases between them. CDR3 coding DNA: TGTGCCAGCAGTTTAACGGGGAGAGCGAACACCGGGGAGCTGTTTTTT. It translates to CASSLTGRANTGELFF.

This clone was picked up a small number of times. This CDR3 reads CASSLWANEQYF. DNA of the CDR3: TGTGCCAGCAGCTTATGGGCAAACGAGCAGTACTTC. The V call is TRBV7-2, the J call TRBJ2-7; D not certain. The CDR3 has 12 amino acids. V lost 2 bases to trimming and J lost 5 bases, with 7 bases between them. CDR1 is SGHTA and CDR2 is FQGNSA in the germline V gene.

This chain's CDR3 is CASSDSSGRAYNEQFF. CDR3 DNA sequence: TGTGCCAGCAGTGATTCTAGCGGGAGGGCCTACAATGAGCAGTTCTTC. The chain recombines TRBV6-1 with TRBJ2-1, with TRBD2 identical over 12 bases. The germline CDR1 and CDR2 sequences are MNHNS and SASEGT. The CDR3 length is 16 residues. With V trimmed by 3 bases and J by 2 bases, 2 bases remained unmatched.

V and J are TRBV7-8 and TRBJ1-6; D is ambiguous. This CDR3 region has 17 residues. Germline V CDR1 and CDR2: SGHVS, FQNEAQ. V lost 1 base, J lost 6 bases, and 16 bases lay in between. The CDR3 coding sequence is TGTGCCAGCAGCTTAGTACTAGGAGTCGGGATTAATTCACCCCTCCACTTT. This sequence encodes CASSLVLGVGINSPLHF.

In its sample, this clone was seen many times. The sample carries other DNA sequences with the same CDR3. The chain joins TRBV7-2 to TRBJ1-5; possibly TRBD1 for D (5 bases). V was clipped by 4 bases and J by 4 bases, with 14 bases between them. This CDR3 is built from 15 residues. The germline V gene has CDR1 SGHTA and CDR2 FQGNSA. CDR3 residues: CASSSHSGDNQPQHF. Written as DNA, the CDR3 is TGTGCCAGCAGCTCGCATTCGGGGGATAATCAGCCCCAGCATTTT. Drawing the rest from reference TRBV7-2 and TRBJ1-5, the complete variable domain is GAGVSQSPSNKVTEKGKDVELRCDPISGHTALYWYRQSLGQGLEFLIYFQGNSAPDKSGLPSDRFSAERTGGSVSTLTIQRTQQEDSAVYLCASSSHSGDNQPQHFGDGTRLSIL.

This chain links TRBV13 with TRBJ1-6; 10 nucleotides agree with TRBD1. Germline V gives CDR1 PRHDT, CDR2 FYEKMQ (reference sequence). The CDR3 consists of 22 residues. V lost 5 bases, J lost 0 bases, and 19 bases stayed unmatched. The CDR3 DNA follows: TGTGCCAGCAGCCTAAGGGACAGGGGCGCACTTTTTGGGAGCTCCTATAATTCACCCCTCCACTTT. Translation gives CASSLRDRGALFGSSYNSPLHF.

This clone was seen only a few times. The rearrangement uses TRBV6-5 and TRBJ2-7; the D gene could be TRBD1 or TRBD2 (5 bases each). V dropped 7 bases and J dropped 7 bases, with 20 bases sitting between them. CDR3 size: 14 residues. The germline V gene has CDR1 MNHEY and CDR2 SVGAGI. The CDR3 region has the DNA TGTGCCAGCACCAACGGGGCGGACTTCGGAGAGCAGTACTTC. It encodes CASTNGADFGEQYF.